The 15 T cell receptor beta chains in this list originate from one sample, sequenced in a study of T cell responses to AZD1222 COVID-19 vaccine. This table comes from immunoSEQ multiplex PCR, and its TCRdb copy is limited to in-frame clones, with some not included. The sample lists 100,000 to 150,000 clones, 92% seen once, with 0.85% to 1.3% in the top ten. The material sequenced was peripheral blood, taken on day 0 of AZD1222 vaccination. The receptors derive from an adult in good health.

The gene calls are TRBV6-5 and TRBJ1-2; no firm D call. The CDR3 sequence is 13 residues long. Germline CDR1 is MNHEY and CDR2 is SVGAGI. Trimming cost V 5 bases and J 1 base, with 8 bases left between them. CDR3 DNA: TGTGCCAGCAGTCTTACAGTTAACTATGGCTACACCTTC. Protein sequence: CASSLTVNYGYTF.

The chain carries TRBV7-8 and TRBJ2-7, with 10 positions matching TRBD2. The CDR3 runs 15 residues. V was pared by 5 bases and J by 5 bases, with 9 bases of the junction left unmatched. The germline V gene has CDR1 SGHVS and CDR2 FQNEAQ. CDR3 nucleotide sequence: TGTGCCAGCAGCCTTGAGCTAGCGGGAGTACACGAGCAGTACTTC. It translates to CASSLELAGVHEQYF.

The gene calls are TRBV9 and TRBJ1-4; the D is unclear. The CDR3 contains 17 residues. V was pared by 4 bases and J by 4 bases, with 20 bases between. Germline V gene data show CDR1 as SGDLS and CDR2 as YYNGEE. The CDR3, as DNA: TGTGCCAGCAGCCTCCGTCCCTGGCAGACCCTTAATGAAAAACTGTTTTTT. Translating gives CASSLRPWQTLNEKLFF.

The rearrangement uses TRBV21-1 and TRBJ2-1; the D call in the table, TRBD1, was not verified against the DNA. TRBV21-1 represents a pseudogene. The CDR3 runs to 19 residues. The CDR3 sequence: CASSNATGQGNSVAWEQFF. For the CDR3, the DNA is TGTGCCAGCAGCAACGCGACGGGACAGGGGAACAGCGTGGCATGGGAGCAGTTCTTC.

The rearrangement joins TRBV20-1 to TRBJ2-1; no clear D gene. This CDR3 spans 15 amino acids. Germline V gene data show CDR1 as DFQATT and CDR2 as SNEGSKA (reference sequence). The V and J ends lost 3 bases and 0 bases respectively, with 12 bases between them. DNA of the CDR3: TGCAGTGCTAGTCACGGCCCGAGCTCCTACAATGAGCAGTTCTTC. Amino acid sequence: CSASHGPSSYNEQFF.

V is TRBV7-8 and J is TRBJ1-1; the D gene is possibly TRBD1 (6 bases). This CDR3 comprises 13 residues. Trimming took 1 base from V and 11 from J, leaving 14 bases between them. The V gene's germline CDR1 is SGHVS and CDR2 FQNEAQ. The CDR3 protein is CASSLEQGRVAFF. The CDR3 bases are TGTGCCAGCAGCTTAGAACAGGGCCGTGTGGCTTTCTTT.

V usage is TRBV29-1 and J usage is TRBJ2-5, with 9 bases lining up with TRBD1. Trimming cost V 6 bases and J 7 bases; bases outside gene matches: 12. Germline V CDR1 and CDR2: SQVTM, ANQGSEA. The CDR3 is 14 residues long. The CDR3 reads CSVNYRDRAMTQYF. CDR3 nucleotide sequence: TGCAGCGTGAATTACCGGGACAGGGCCATGACCCAGTACTTC.

The chain carries TRBV12-3 or TRBV12-4 and TRBJ2-5; D unclear. The CDR3 is made up of 13 amino acids. Trimming removed 3 bases at V and 2 bases at J, with 7 bases between. CDR3 bases: TGTGCCAGCAGTTTGTGGCAGCAAGAGACCCAGTACTTC. This codes for CASSLWQQETQYF.

The rearrangement links TRBV19 to TRBJ2-2; 10 bases are a match to TRBD1. The CDR3 loop spans 16 amino acids. With V trimmed by 1 base and J by 4 bases, 3 bases remained unmatched. Germline V gives CDR1 LNHDA, CDR2 SQIVND (reference sequence). The CDR3 is CASSIGQGAGTGELFF. The CDR3 DNA follows: TGTGCCAGTAGTATAGGACAGGGGGCGGGCACCGGGGAGCTGTTTTTT. Complete variable domain (other parts from reference TRBV19 and TRBJ2-2): DGGITQSPKYLFRKEGQNVTLSCEQNLNHDAMYWYRQDPGQGLRLIYYSQIVNDFQKGDIAEGYSVSREKKESFPLTVTSAQKNPTAFYLCASSIGQGAGTGELFFGEGSRLTVL.

The chain links TRBV5-4 to TRBJ2-7, with 8 bases lining up with TRBD2. The CDR3 runs to 14 residues. Germline values: CDR1 SGHNT, CDR2 YYREEE (reference sequence). V trimming: 4 bases; J trimming: 3 bases; junction bases outside the gene matches: 6. The CDR3: CASSPTSAYYEQYF. The CDR3 DNA reads TGTGCCAGCAGCCCGACTAGCGCATACTACGAGCAGTACTTC. Full variable domain (missing parts from reference TRBV5-4 and TRBJ2-7): ETGVTQSPTHLIKTRGQQVTLRCSSQSGHNTVSWYQQALGQGPQFIFQYYREEENGRGNFPPRFSGLQFPNYSSELNVNALELDDSALYLCASSPTSAYYEQYFGPGTRLTVT.

The chain has TRBV5-1 and TRBJ2-5; unclear D gene. The ends were cut back, 0 bases at V and 5 bases at J, with 5 bases in the middle. The CDR3 is 12 residues long. Germline CDR1 reads SGHRS; CDR2 reads YFSETQ. CDR3 nucleotide sequence: TGCGCCAGCAGCTTGGTTGCCGAGACCCAGTACTTC. This sequence encodes CASSLVAETQYF.

The J gene is TRBJ2-7, the V gene TRBV5-1; possibly TRBD2 for D (5 bases). Trimming removed 0 bases from V and 2 bases from J, with 15 bases in between. The CDR3 consists of 16 residues. Looked up from germline, CDR1 is SGHRS and CDR2 is YFSETQ. As DNA, the CDR3 is TGCGCCAGCAGCTTGGCGGGGTCGCTTTATCCCTACGAGCAGTACTTC. Encoded protein: CASSLAGSLYPYEQYF.

The chain combines TRBV28 with TRBJ1-5; D uncertain. Trimming shortened V by 6 bases and J by 6 bases, and 12 bases separated the two germline ends. The V gene's germline CDR1 is MDHEN and CDR2 SYDVKM. The CDR3 has 13 residues. In nucleotides, the CDR3 is TGTGCCAGCAGACGACTCGGAGTTCAGCCCCAGCATTTT. The encoded protein is CASRRLGVQPQHF.

A single count supports this clone. The chain combines TRBV5-1 with TRBJ2-3; TRBD1 matches 7 bases. The J segment lost 0 bases and the V segment lost 0 bases, leaving 1 base of the junction unmatched. The germline gives CDR1 SGHRS, CDR2 YFSETQ. The CDR3 is made up of 15 amino acids. The CDR3 DNA reads as TGCGCCAGCAGCTTGGCACAGGGGAGCACAGATACGCAGTATTTT. This translates into CASSLAQGSTDTQYF.

This chain's CDR3 is CASSVSGSNQPQHF. The DNA for the CDR3 is TGTGCCAGCAGCGTATCAGGGAGCAATCAGCCCCAGCATTTT. The chain employs TRBV9 and TRBJ1-5; a possible D gene is TRBD1 (5 bases). The CDR3 consists of 14 residues. Trimming removed 1 base at V and 1 base at J, with 6 bases between. In germline, CDR1 is SGDLS, CDR2 YYNGEE.